Each of the 17 T cell receptor beta chains below was sequenced from the same sample in a study of blood T cells in healthy people across ages. Combining a sample-barcoded 5' primer with a J-beta primer mix, a second PCR ran for about 7 to 12 cycles. TCRdb reprocessed the 5' RACE reads via MiXCR and lists one record per CDR3 protein. The profile shows some 1.5 million distinct CDR3 sequences, about 28% of them singletons. The sequencing input was blood. These receptors all stem from a woman aged 25 to 45 in good health.

The chain is built from TRBV7-2 and TRBJ1-2, with a tentative D call TRBD1 (5 bases). Trimming took off 4 bases at V and 6 bases at J, with 15 bases between the two ends. The CDR3 totals 14 residues. The germline V gene has CDR1 SGHTA and CDR2 FQGNSA. The CDR3: CASSYRSPGDGYTF. CDR3 in DNA: TGTGCCAGCAGCTACAGGTCGCCTGGCGATGGCTACACCTTC.

This clonotype was detected only a few times. The chain couples TRBV12-3 or TRBV12-4 to TRBJ2-1, with 9 bases that match TRBD2. Unmatched junction bases numbered 7, after V lost 4 bases and J lost 9 bases. This CDR3 region has 14 residues. The CDR3 region is CASSSREGRAEQFF. In DNA, the CDR3 is TGTGCCAGCAGTTCGCGGGAGGGCCGGGCTGAGCAGTTCTTC.

A few counts support this clonotype. The chain combines TRBV5-1 with TRBJ2-7; D might be TRBD2 (5 bases). This CDR3 contains 14 residues. V shed 4 bases and J shed 2 bases, with 13 bases lying between them. The germline gives CDR1 SGHRS, CDR2 YFSETQ. CDR3 region: CASSTSTGTYEQYF. CDR3 sequence (DNA): TGCGCCAGCAGCACCTCGACGGGAACCTACGAGCAGTACTTC.

This clonotype was seen many times. The chain uses TRBV11-2 and TRBJ2-7; D remains unclear. The CDR3 contains 15 residues. Germline CDR1 reads SGHAT; CDR2 reads FQNNGV. Trimming took off 0 bases at V and 6 bases at J, with 15 bases between the two ends. In DNA, the CDR3 is TGTGCCAGCAGCTTAGATACTGCCTCCCGGGTCGAGCAGTACTTC. Protein: CASSLDTASRVEQYF.

This clonotype has a handful of counts. This sequence joins TRBV29-1 and TRBJ1-5, with 8 bases aligning to TRBD1. The CDR3 has 17 residues. V trimming: 1 base; J trimming: 0 bases; junction bases outside the gene matches: 8. Germline CDR1 SQVTM, CDR2 ANQGSEA. The CDR3 loop is CSVEVRGQGYSNQPQHF. In DNA form, the CDR3 reads TGCAGCGTTGAAGTCAGGGGGCAAGGATATAGCAATCAGCCCCAGCATTTT.

CDR3 DNA sequence: TGTGCCAGCAGTGACAAGGACAGGGGCACCGGGGAGCTGTTTTTT. Amino acids: CASSDKDRGTGELFF. The chain is built from TRBV6-4 and TRBJ2-2, with 9 bases fitting TRBD1. V trimming: 2 bases; J trimming: 4 bases; junction bases outside the gene matches: 2. This CDR3 has 15 residues. Germline V gives CDR1 MRHNA, CDR2 SNTAGT.

In its sample, this clonotype was seen a few times. The chain combines TRBV28 with TRBJ1-4, with D unresolved. The V gene lost 5 bases and the J gene lost 8 bases, with 12 bases spanning the gap. Germline loops: CDR1 MDHEN, CDR2 SYDVKM. The CDR3 is 13 amino acids. In DNA form, the CDR3 reads TGTGCCAGCAGTAAGGGAGGGCGGGAAAAACTGTTTTTT. This encodes CASSKGGREKLFF.

In this sample, this clonotype turned up a few times. The genes are TRBV7-9 and TRBJ1-1; possibly TRBD1 for D (6 bases). Trimming left V 5 bases short and J 4 bases short, with 11 bases between. The CDR3 has 13 residues. Germline V gives CDR1 SEHNR, CDR2 FQNEAQ (reference sequence). This CDR3 reads CASSPDSFTEAFF. As DNA, the CDR3 is TGTGCCAGCAGCCCGGACAGTTTCACTGAAGCTTTCTTT. Together with reference TRBV7-9 and TRBJ1-1, the CDR3 gives the full variable domain: DTGVSQNPRHKITKRGQNVTFRCDPISEHNRLYWYRQTLGQGPEFLTYFQNEAQLEKSRLLSDRFSAERPKGSFSTLEIQRTEQGDSAMYLCASSPDSFTEAFFGQGTRLTVV.

The rearrangement links TRBV3-1 to TRBJ1-2; 7 nucleotides agree with TRBD1. Unmatched junction bases numbered 5, after V lost 3 bases and J lost 7 bases. The V gene's germline CDR1 is LGHDT and CDR2 YNNKEL (reference sequence). The CDR3 contains 13 residues. The CDR3 coding sequence is TGTGCCAGCAGCCAGGCAGGGGGATCTGGCTACACCTTC. Translated: CASSQAGGSGYTF.

To note about this clonotype: The junction departs from the called germline gene at one end, perhaps through a read error. The chain joins TRBV14 to TRBJ2-5; 11 bases match TRBD2. The J call may be mistaken, given a closer DNA end match to TRBJ2-7. Per germline, CDR1 SGHDN and CDR2 FVKESK. This CDR3 has 17 amino acids. CDR3 loop: CANSPLVTSGSHGEQYF. The CDR3 DNA reads as TGTGCCAACAGCCCCCTCGTAACTAGCGGGAGCCACGGCGAGCAGTACTTC.

This clonotype was seen more than once but under ten times. This rearrangement joins TRBV20-1 to TRBJ2-1, with D possibly being TRBD2 (6 bases). Trimming left V 3 bases short and J 7 bases short, with 25 bases between. Germline V gene sequence: CDR1 DFQATT, CDR2 SNEGSKA (reference sequence). The CDR3 totals 17 residues. The CDR3 loop reads CSARWGSGTVLRNEQFF. CDR3 coding DNA: TGCAGTGCTAGGTGGGGGTCCGGGACTGTGCTCCGAAATGAGCAGTTCTTC.

The V and J genes are TRBV7-9 and TRBJ1-5, with no clear D. This CDR3 has 12 residues. CDR1 is SEHNR, CDR2 FQNEAQ, per germline (reference sequence). With 2 bases removed from V and 6 bases from J, the gap between germline ends came to 5 bases. The CDR3 here is CASSLKSQPQHF. The CDR3 DNA is TGTGCCAGCAGCTTAAAGAGTCAGCCCCAGCATTTT.

This clonotype was seen ten or more times. This chain joins TRBV7-9 and TRBJ1-5; TRBD1 matches 8 bases. This CDR3 has 13 amino acids. CDR1 and CDR2 (germline): SEHNR, FQNEAQ (reference sequence). V gave up 5 bases and J gave up 5 bases; unmatched junction bases: 2. CDR3 DNA: TGTGCCAGCAGCGCGACAGGGGATCAGCCCCAGCATTTT. This translates into CASSATGDQPQHF.

This clonotype was seen a handful of times. V gene TRBV30 combines with J gene TRBJ2-7; 11 nucleotides align to TRBD2. The CDR3 is 14 amino acids. The V gene end was trimmed by 3 bases and the J gene end by 2 bases; junction bases not matched to a gene: 3. CDR1 and CDR2 from the germline V gene are GTSNPN and SVGIG (reference sequence). This CDR3 is CAWRASGGPYEQYF. The CDR3 DNA reads as TGTGCCTGGAGGGCTAGCGGGGGGCCCTACGAGCAGTACTTC.

About this clonotype itself: A read error is possible here, since a much larger clone lies one base away. J is TRBJ2-4 and V is TRBV7-2; 14 nucleotides line up with TRBD2. The CDR3 spans 17 residues. Per the germline V gene, CDR1 is SGHTA and CDR2 is FQGNSA. Unmatched junction bases numbered 4, after V lost 4 bases and J lost 2 bases. CDR3 protein: CASSSTSGRATKNIQYF. The CDR3 nucleotides read TGTGCCAGCAGCTCGACTAGCGGGAGGGCCACCAAAAACATTCAGTACTTC. Complete variable domain (other parts from reference TRBV7-2 and TRBJ2-4): GAGVSQSPSNKVTEKGKDVELRCDPISGHTALYWYRQSLGQGLEFLIYFQGNSAPDKSGLPSDRFSAERTGGSVSTLTIQRTQQEDSAVYLCASSSTSGRATKNIQYFGAGTRLSVL.

Concerning this clonotype itself: A read error may be the cause here, since a much bigger clone is one base away. The chain employs TRBV5-6 and TRBJ2-1, with a weak D call TRBD1 (5 bases). The germline V gene has CDR1 SGHDT and CDR2 YYEEEE. The CDR3 consists of 11 residues. DNA of the CDR3: TGTGCTTCGAAAGGGGTAGATGGGCAGTTCTTC. It yields the protein CASKGVDGQFF.

In this sample, this clonotype turned up many times. The CDR3 protein is CSATSRGRTDTQYF. As DNA, the CDR3 is TGCAGTGCTACCTCCAGAGGCCGCACAGATACGCAGTATTTT. The rearrangement uses TRBV20-1 and TRBJ2-3; D remains unclear. The germline gives CDR1 DFQATT, CDR2 SNEGSKA (reference sequence). This CDR3 is 14 amino acids long. V lost 4 bases to trimming and J lost 1 base, with 12 bases between them.